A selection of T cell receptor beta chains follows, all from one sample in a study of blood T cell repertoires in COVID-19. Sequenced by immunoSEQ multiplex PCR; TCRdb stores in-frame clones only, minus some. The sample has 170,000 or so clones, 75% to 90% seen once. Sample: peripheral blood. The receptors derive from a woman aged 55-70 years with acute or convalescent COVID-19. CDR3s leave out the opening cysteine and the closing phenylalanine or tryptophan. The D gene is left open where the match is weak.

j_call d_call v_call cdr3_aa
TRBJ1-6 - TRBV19 ASSSAGRLNSPLH
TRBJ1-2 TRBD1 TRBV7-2 ASRQTGYYGYT
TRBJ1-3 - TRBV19 ASSRKTVSTPSGNTIY
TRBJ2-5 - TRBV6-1 ASSDRVDLETQY
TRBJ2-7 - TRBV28 AVLPGGYEQY
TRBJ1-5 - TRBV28 ASSLGRKEGRINQPQH
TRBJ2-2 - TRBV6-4 ASSETGDHTGELF
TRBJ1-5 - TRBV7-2 ASSSYSNQPQH
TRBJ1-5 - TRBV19 ASTKSPGSSNQPQH
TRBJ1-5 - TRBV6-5 ASSQEGNQPQH